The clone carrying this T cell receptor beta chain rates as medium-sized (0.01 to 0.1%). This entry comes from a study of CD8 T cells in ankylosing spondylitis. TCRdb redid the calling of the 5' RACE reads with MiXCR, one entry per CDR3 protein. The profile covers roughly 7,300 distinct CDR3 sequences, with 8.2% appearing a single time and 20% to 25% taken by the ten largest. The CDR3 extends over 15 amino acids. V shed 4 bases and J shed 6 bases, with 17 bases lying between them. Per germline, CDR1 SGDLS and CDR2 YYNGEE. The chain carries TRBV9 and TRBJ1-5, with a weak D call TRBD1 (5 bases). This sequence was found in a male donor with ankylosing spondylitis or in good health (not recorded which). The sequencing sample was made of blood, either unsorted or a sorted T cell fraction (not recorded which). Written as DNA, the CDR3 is TGTGCCAGCAGCCCCGGGAGCGGGGGAAGTCAGCCCCAGCATTTT. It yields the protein CASSPGSGGSQPQHF.